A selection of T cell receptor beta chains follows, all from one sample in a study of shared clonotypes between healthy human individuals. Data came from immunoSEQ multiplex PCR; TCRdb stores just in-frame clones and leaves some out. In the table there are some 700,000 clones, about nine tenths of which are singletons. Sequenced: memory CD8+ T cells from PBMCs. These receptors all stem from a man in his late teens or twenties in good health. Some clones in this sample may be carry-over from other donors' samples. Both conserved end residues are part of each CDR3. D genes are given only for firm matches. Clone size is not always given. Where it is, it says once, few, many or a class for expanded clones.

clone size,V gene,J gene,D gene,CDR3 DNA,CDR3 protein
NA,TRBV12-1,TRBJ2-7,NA,TGTGCCAGCAGCCCCCGGGACAGGGTCTACGAGCAGTACTTC,CASSPRDRVYEQYF
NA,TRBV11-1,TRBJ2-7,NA,TGTGCCAGCAGCTTAGCCGGTTCCTACGAGCAGTACTTC,CASSLAGSYEQYF
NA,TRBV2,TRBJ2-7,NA,TGTGCCAGTCGCTTCGAAGAGTGGGGGGCCGCGTACGAGCAGTACTTC,CASRFEEWGAAYEQYF
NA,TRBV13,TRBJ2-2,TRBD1,TGTGCCAGCAGCACAGGGGTAACCGGGGAGCTGTTTTTT,CASSTGVTGELFF
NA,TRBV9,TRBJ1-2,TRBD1,TGTGCCAGCAGCGCCAACCGGGACAGGGTCTATGGCTACACCTTC,CASSANRDRVYGYTF
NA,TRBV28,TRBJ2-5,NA,TGTGCCAGCAGAAGGGCGGGCGAGACCCAGTACTTC,CASRRAGETQYF
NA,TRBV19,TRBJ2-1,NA,TGTGCCAGTACGACCAGAAGCGGAAAGCTGAACAATGAGCAGTTCTTC,CASTTRSGKLNNEQFF
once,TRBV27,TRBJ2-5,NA,TGTGCCAGCAGGGATCAAGAGACCCAGTACTTC,CASRDQETQYF
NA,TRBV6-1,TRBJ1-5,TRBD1,TGTGCCAGCAGTGTGGCAGGACAGGGCCAGGGAACACCCCAGCATTTT,CASSVAGQGQGTPQHF
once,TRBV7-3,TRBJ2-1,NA,TGTGCCAGCAGCTCCCAGGGTGGGACGCAGAGCTACAATGAGCAGTTCTTC,CASSSQGGTQSYNEQFF
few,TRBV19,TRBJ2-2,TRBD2,TGTGCCACCAGGCGGGAGGGCGGGGAGCTGTTTTTT,CATRREGGELFF
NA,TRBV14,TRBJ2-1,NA,TGTGCCAGCAGCGCGAGCCCAGGTGAGCAGTTCTTC,CASSASPGEQFF
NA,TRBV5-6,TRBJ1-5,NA,TGTGCCAGCAGCTTGGGAGCGGGGCAGCCCCAGCATTTT,CASSLGAGQPQHF
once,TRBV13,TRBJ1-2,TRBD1,TGTGCCAGCAGCCGGACAGGGCGTGGAAACTATGGCTACACCTTC,CASSRTGRGNYGYTF
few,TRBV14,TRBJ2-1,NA,TGTGCCAGCAGCCATAACGCTCTTAGTGAGCAGTTCTTC,CASSHNALSEQFF
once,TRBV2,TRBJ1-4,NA,TGTGCCTCGTCCCCCATGCGCTACGAAAAACTGTTTTTT,CASSPMRYEKLFF
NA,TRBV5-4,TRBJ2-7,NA,TGTGCCAGCAGCTACACCTCAGGCCCCGTTCCTAGGGAGCAGTACTTC,CASSYTSGPVPREQYF
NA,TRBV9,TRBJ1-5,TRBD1,TGTGCCAGCAGCTTCGGGACAGGGGCGTCTCAGCCCCAGCATTTT,CASSFGTGASQPQHF
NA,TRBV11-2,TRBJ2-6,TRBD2,TGTGCCAGCAGCCCCGGGGGAGGGACTGGGGCCAACGTCCTGACTTTC,CASSPGGGTGANVLTF
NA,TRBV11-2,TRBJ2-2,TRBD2,TGTGCCAGCAGCCTAGAGAGACTAGCGGGAGTATGGACCGGGGAGCTGTTTTTT,CASSLERLAGVWTGELFF
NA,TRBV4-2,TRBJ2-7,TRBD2,TGTGCCAGCAGCCAAGGCAGCGGGAGGACCTACGAGCAGTACTTC,CASSQGSGRTYEQYF
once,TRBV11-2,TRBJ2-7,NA,TGTGCCAGCAGCCTTAGGGTTGGCGGTGTGATCGAGCAGTACTTC,CASSLRVGGVIEQYF
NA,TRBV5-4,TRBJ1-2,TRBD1,TGTGCCAGCAGCTTGCCAGGGGGCCGGGACTATGGCTACACCTTC,CASSLPGGRDYGYTF
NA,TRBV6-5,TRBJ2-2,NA,TGTGCCAGCAGTTACACCTGGATGAACACCGGGGAGCTGTTTTTT,CASSYTWMNTGELFF
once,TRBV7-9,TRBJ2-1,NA,TGTGCCAGCAGCTTATCTTTGGGGGTCGAGCAGTTCTTC,CASSLSLGVEQFF
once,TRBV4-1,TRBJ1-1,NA,TGCGCCAGCAGCCAAGAAGTTGGGGTCCTGAACACTGAAGCTTTCTTT,CASSQEVGVLNTEAFF
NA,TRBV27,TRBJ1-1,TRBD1,TGTGCCAGCAGGGACAGGGACATGAACACTGAAGCTTTCTTT,CASRDRDMNTEAFF
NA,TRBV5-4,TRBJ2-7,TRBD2,TGTGCCGGGGGGACTAGTGAAGGCGAGCAGTACTTC,CAGGTSEGEQYF
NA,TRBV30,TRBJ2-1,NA,TGTGCCTGGACCGAGCCTACTAGCTCCTCCTACAATGAGCAGTTCTTC,CAWTEPTSSSYNEQFF
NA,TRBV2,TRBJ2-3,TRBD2,TGTGCCAGCCTCGGACTAGCGGATAGCACAGATACGCAGTATTTT,CASLGLADSTDTQYF